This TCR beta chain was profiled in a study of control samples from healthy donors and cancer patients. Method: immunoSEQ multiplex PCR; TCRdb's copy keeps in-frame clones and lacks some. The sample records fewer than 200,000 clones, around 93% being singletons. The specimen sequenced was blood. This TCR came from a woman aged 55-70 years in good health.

CDR3 sequence reads: CASSQSFRTEAFF. The DNA of the CDR3 is TGTGCCAGCAGCCAATCGTTCAGGACTGAAGCTTTCTTT. The genes are TRBV11-2 and TRBJ1-1; D is uncertain. CDR1 and CDR2 (germline): SGHAT, FQNNGV. Trimming stripped 5 bases from V and 5 bases from J, with 12 bases between. The CDR3 length is 13 residues.